The 23 T cell receptor beta chains listed next were all sequenced from one sample in a study of shared clonotypes between healthy human individuals. Generated by immunoSEQ multiplex PCR, the TCRdb table keeps only in-frame clones and is missing some. The top ten clones hold approximately 12% of a sample with more than 400,000 clones, over 70% of them seen once. Sequenced: PBMCs. Receptor source: a woman in her thirties or forties in good health. Some clones in this sample may be carry-over from other donors' samples.

V usage is TRBV30 and J usage is TRBJ1-2, with D possibly TRBD1 on 6 matching bases. The CDR3 consists of 15 residues. Germline V gives CDR1 GTSNPN, CDR2 SVGIG (reference sequence). Trimming cost V 2 bases and J 4 bases, with 17 bases left between them. The CDR3 DNA follows: TGTGCCTGGAGTATCACTGACAGGACGAGCTATGGCTACACCTTC. It translates to CAWSITDRTSYGYTF.

The chain joins TRBV29-1 to TRBJ2-2, with 8 bases that match TRBD1. There are 14 residues in the CDR3. Germline trimming cut 7 bases from V and 4 bases from J; bases unmatched to any gene: 8. Germline loops: CDR1 SQVTM, CDR2 ANQGSEA. The CDR3 reads CSAGWTGRTGELFF. The CDR3 DNA reads TGCAGCGCCGGATGGACAGGGCGCACCGGGGAGCTGTTTTTT.

This clone is a singleton in its sample. The rearrangement links TRBV6-1 to TRBJ1-5; D is undetermined. Germline CDR1 is MNHNS and CDR2 is SASEGT. There are 15 residues in the CDR3. The V end was cut by 1 base, the J end by 1 base, with 8 bases between. The CDR3: CASSEDGGSNQPQHF. CDR3 in DNA: TGTGCCAGCAGTGAAGATGGAGGAAGCAATCAGCCCCAGCATTTT.

The rearrangement joins TRBV18 to TRBJ2-7; 8 nucleotides match TRBD1. The CDR3 contains 14 residues. Germline V gives CDR1 KGHSH, CDR2 LQKENI. J gave up 0 bases and V 5 bases, and 3 bases lay outside the gene matches. This CDR3 reads CASSGTGRSYEQYF. The CDR3 DNA is TGTGCCAGCTCAGGGACAGGTCGCTCCTACGAGCAGTACTTC.

The CDR3 loop reads CAWGGMGYKLFF. DNA for the CDR3: TGTGCCTGGGGGGGGATGGGGTATAAACTGTTTTTT. The chain uses TRBV30 and TRBJ1-4; D may be TRBD1 (5 bases). The CDR3 is 12 amino acids. V was trimmed by 5 bases and J by 11 bases, leaving 15 bases between them. In germline, CDR1 is GTSNPN, CDR2 SVGIG (reference sequence).

The chain is built from TRBV5-5 and TRBJ2-3; 12 bases line up with TRBD2. V lost 6 bases, J lost 4 bases, and 6 bases stayed unmatched. The CDR3 is 15 residues long. Looked up from germline, CDR1 is SGHKS and CDR2 is YYEKEE (reference sequence). The CDR3 loop reads CASMPSGRGADTQYF. The CDR3 coding sequence is TGTGCCAGCATGCCTAGCGGGAGGGGCGCAGATACGCAGTATTTT.

A remark on this clone: Only one base separates this from a far larger clonotype, so it likely reflects a read error. The rearrangement links TRBV18 to TRBJ1-3, with 9 bases identical to TRBD1. There are 15 residues in the CDR3. Germline CDR1 reads KGHSH; CDR2 reads LQKENI. Trimming took 7 bases from V and 6 from J; bases not matched to a gene: 10. CDR3 bases: TGTGCCAGCTTACCTCCCCGACAGGGGGAAAACACCATATATTTT. Amino acids: CASLPPRQGENTIYF.

This clone was detected once. This likely traces to a read error, being one base from a far larger clone. The same CDR3 also results from other DNA sequences found in this sample. The chain employs TRBV5-1 and TRBJ1-1, with no clear D. The germline CDR1 and CDR2 sequences are SGHRS and YFSETQ. This CDR3 region has 14 residues. The CDR3 region is CASSLGVGNTEAFF. In DNA, the CDR3 is TGCGCCAGCAGCTTGGGCGTGGGGAACACTGAAGCCTTCTTT.

In the case of this clone: It differs at one base from a far larger clone, so likely a read error. Other nucleotide sequences in the sample specify the same CDR3. The chain has TRBV4-1 and TRBJ2-7, with D hard to call. CDR3 length equals 16 residues. Deletions cut 1 base from V and 2 bases from J, with 15 bases between. The germline CDR1 and CDR2 sequences are MGHRA and YSYEKL. CDR3 DNA: TGCGCCAGCAGCCAAGGTCGTGGAATCGGGCCCTACGAGCAGTACTTC. Protein product: CASSQGRGIGPYEQYF.

The chain links TRBV7-3 to TRBJ2-3, with unresolved D. The ends were cut back, 3 bases at V and 1 base at J, with 8 bases in the middle. CDR1 and CDR2 (germline): SGHTA, FQGTGA. This CDR3 has 14 amino acids. The CDR3 here is CASSFSSRTDTQYF. As DNA, the CDR3 is TGTGCCAGCAGCTTTTCGTCTCGCACAGATACGCAGTATTTT.

Concerning this clone: This probably arose from a read error, given a far larger clone one base away. Other DNA sequences within the sample encode an identical CDR3. This chain joins TRBV6-1 and TRBJ1-3; D remains unclear. This CDR3 is 15 amino acids long. The germline V gene has CDR1 MNHNS and CDR2 SASEGT. The CDR3 reads CASSEEEVGGNTIYF. CDR3 coding DNA: TGTGCCAGCAGTGAAGAGGAGGTCGGAGGAAACACCATATACTTT.

This sequence joins TRBV11-2 and TRBJ2-7; 11 positions agree with TRBD2. The ends lost 4 bases at V and 7 bases at J; junction bases unmatched: 3. The CDR3 sequence is 13 residues long. CDR1 is SGHAT and CDR2 is FQNNGV in the germline V gene. CDR3 amino acids: CASSYRTSGEQYF. The CDR3 bases are TGTGCCAGCAGCTACAGGACTAGCGGGGAGCAGTACTTC.

The chain joins TRBV9 to TRBJ2-1, with TRBD2 identical over 8 bases. The CDR3 length is 13 residues. Germline CDR1 SGDLS, CDR2 YYNGEE. Trimming at V came to 0 bases and at J to 15 bases, leaving 8 bases not matched to a gene. CDR3 nucleotide sequence: TGTGCCAGCAGCGTAGGGGTTAGCGGGACCTTGTTCTTC. Translating gives CASSVGVSGTLFF.

This clone was counted a single time. V gene TRBV4-3 combines with J gene TRBJ2-7, with 11 bases aligning to TRBD1. V shed 2 bases and J 4 bases; nucleotides not matched to a gene: 4. CDR3 length equals 15 residues. The germline CDR1 and CDR2 sequences are LGHNA and YSLEER. CDR3 nucleotide sequence: TGCGCCAGCAGCCAACAAGGGACAGGGGGATACGAGCAGTACTTC. Translation gives CASSQQGTGGYEQYF.

This chain connects TRBV4-1 to TRBJ1-5, with a tentative D call TRBD1 (5 bases). The CDR3 is made up of 14 amino acids. Germline CDR1 and CDR2: MGHRA and YSYEKL. V shed 0 bases and J shed 5 bases, with 8 bases lying between them. The CDR3 here is CASSQDQGYQPQHF. DNA of the CDR3: TGCGCCAGCAGCCAAGATCAGGGCTATCAGCCCCAGCATTTT.

The chain has TRBV4-2 and TRBJ2-7; no reliable D call. This CDR3 spans 16 amino acids. Trimming took off 1 base at V and 1 base at J, with 14 bases between the two ends. The germline V gene has CDR1 LGHNA and CDR2 YNFKEQ. The CDR3, as DNA: TGTGCCAGCAGCCAAGGCTTTGTGGCCACTTCCTACGAGCAGTACTTC. Protein sequence: CASSQGFVATSYEQYF.

The gene calls are TRBV2 and TRBJ2-6; D is unclear. The V gene's germline CDR1 is SNHLY and CDR2 FYNNEI. The CDR3 is made up of 15 amino acids. Trimming stripped 3 bases from V and 0 bases from J, with 6 bases between. The CDR3 sequence is CASSDRFSGANVLTF. The DNA for the CDR3 is TGTGCCAGCAGTGATCGGTTCTCTGGGGCCAACGTCCTGACTTTC. The whole variable domain, remainder taken from reference TRBV2 and TRBJ2-6, is EPEVTQTPSHQVTQMGQEVILRCVPISNHLYFYWYRQILGQKVEFLVSFYNNEISEKSEIFDDQFSVERPDGSNFTLKIRSTKLEDSAMYFCASSDRFSGANVLTFGAGSRLTVL.

The chain employs TRBV15 and TRBJ2-1, with D tentatively TRBD1 or TRBD2 (5 bases each). Germline CDR1 reads LNHNV; CDR2 reads YYDKDF (reference sequence). Trimming removed 5 bases at V and 3 bases at J, with 14 bases between. The CDR3 is 15 residues long. The CDR3 DNA reads TGTGCCACCAGCGGCAACCGGGACCTCTACAATGAGCAGTTCTTC. Protein product: CATSGNRDLYNEQFF. Together with reference TRBV15 and TRBJ2-1, the CDR3 gives the full variable domain: DAMVIQNPRYQVTQFGKPVTLSCSQTLNHNVMYWYQQKSSQAPKLLFHYYDKDFNNEADTPDNFQSRRPNTSFCFLDIRSPGLGDTAMYLCATSGNRDLYNEQFFGPGTRLTVL.

The V call is TRBV19, the J call TRBJ2-3; 9 nucleotides align to TRBD1. Germline V CDR1 and CDR2: LNHDA, SQIVND (reference sequence). The CDR3 sequence is 14 residues long. The V gene end was trimmed by 5 bases and the J gene end by 8 bases; junction bases not matched to a gene: 8. Written as DNA, the CDR3 is TGTGCCAGTAGTGACCGGGACAGGGTGCGTACGCAGTATTTT. Encoded protein: CASSDRDRVRTQYF. The variable domain in full, with the rest retrieved from reference TRBV19 and TRBJ2-3, is DGGITQSPKYLFRKEGQNVTLSCEQNLNHDAMYWYRQDPGQGLRLIYYSQIVNDFQKGDIAEGYSVSREKKESFPLTVTSAQKNPTAFYLCASSDRDRVRTQYFGPGTRLTVL.

This clone appeared a single time. The chain links TRBV5-1 to TRBJ2-7; 9 nucleotides agree with TRBD2. CDR3 length: 15 amino acids. Germline V CDR1 and CDR2: SGHRS, YFSETQ. The junction had 4 bases not matched to a gene; V was cut back by 1 base and J by 2 bases. The CDR3 region has the DNA TGCGCCAGCAGCTTGTCTAGCGGGGTCACCTACGAGCAGTACTTC. This encodes CASSLSSGVTYEQYF.

The chain combines TRBV11-2 with TRBJ1-1; the D is unclear. V lost 2 bases to trimming and J lost 1 base, with 5 bases between them. Germline V lookup: CDR1 SGHAT, CDR2 FQNNGV. The CDR3 extends over 13 amino acids. Here the CDR3 reads CASSLSWNTEAFF. DNA for the CDR3: TGTGCCAGCAGCTTATCTTGGAACACTGAAGCTTTCTTT.

The CDR3 region has the DNA TGTGCCTGGAGTCTCGGGGTCGGGCAGCCCCAGCATTTT. It yields the protein CAWSLGVGQPQHF. The chain employs TRBV30 and TRBJ1-5, with D hard to call. This CDR3 is 13 amino acids long. V dropped 2 bases and J dropped 7 bases, with 12 bases sitting between them. Germline values: CDR1 GTSNPN, CDR2 SVGIG (reference sequence). The full variable domain, its missing parts supplied by reference TRBV30 and TRBJ1-5, is SQTIHQWPATLVQPVGSPLSLECTVEGTSNPNLYWYRQAAGRGLQLLFYSVGIGQISSEVPQNLSASRPQDRQFILSSKKLLLSDSGFYLCAWSLGVGQPQHFGDGTRLSIL.

This clone was recorded once. J is TRBJ2-7 and V is TRBV28, with a tentative D call TRBD1 (6 bases). The CDR3 totals 15 residues. Trimming shortened V by 2 bases and J by 2 bases, and 13 bases separated the two germline ends. From germline, CDR1 is MDHEN and CDR2 SYDVKM. The CDR3 region has the DNA TGTGCCAGCAGTTTACAGGGGCAGGGCGCCTACGAGCAGTACTTC. Translation gives CASSLQGQGAYEQYF.